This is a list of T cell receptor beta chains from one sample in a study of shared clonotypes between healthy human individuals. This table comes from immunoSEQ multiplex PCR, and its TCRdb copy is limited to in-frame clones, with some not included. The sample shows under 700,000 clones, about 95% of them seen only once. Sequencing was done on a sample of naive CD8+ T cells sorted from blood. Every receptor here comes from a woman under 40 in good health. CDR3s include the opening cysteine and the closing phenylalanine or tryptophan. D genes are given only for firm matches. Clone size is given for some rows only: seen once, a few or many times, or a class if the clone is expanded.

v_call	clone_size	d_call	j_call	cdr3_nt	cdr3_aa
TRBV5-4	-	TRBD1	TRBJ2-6	TGTGCCACCCCAGACGGGACAGGGGTATCTGGGGCCAACGTCCTGACTTTC	CATPDGTGVSGANVLTF
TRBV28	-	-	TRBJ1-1	TGTGCCAGCAGTTTATGGGGCCTCCCGGACGCTGAAGCTTTCTTT	CASSLWGLPDAEAFF
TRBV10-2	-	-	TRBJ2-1	TGCGCCAGTGGCGGGCTAGTGAGCTCCTACAATGAGCAGTTCTTC	CASGGLVSSYNEQFF
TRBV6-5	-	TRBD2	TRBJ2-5	TGTGCCAGCAGGCAGCGGGGTGAAGAGACCCAGTACTTC	CASRQRGEETQYF
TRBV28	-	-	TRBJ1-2	TGTGCCAGCAGCTTAAGGTCCGGGGGCCCAACCAACTATGGCTACACCTTC	CASSLRSGGPTNYGYTF
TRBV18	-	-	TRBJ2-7	TGTGCCAGCTCACCAACGACGGCCACCTACGAGCAGTACTTC	CASSPTTATYEQYF
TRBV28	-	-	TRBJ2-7	TGTGCCAGCAGTTTCGAGGGGGGCGAGCAGTACTTC	CASSFEGGEQYF
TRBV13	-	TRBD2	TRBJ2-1	TGTGCCAGCAGCAGTATATCTAGCGGGATCTTCGATGAGCAGTTCTTC	CASSSISSGIFDEQFF
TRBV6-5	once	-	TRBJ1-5	TGTGCCAGCGGAGTCAATCAGCCCCAGCATTTT	CASGVNQPQHF
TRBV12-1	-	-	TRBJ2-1	TGTGCCAGCAGCTTTGTTAGAGGTACTAGCGGGGGGTACAATGAGCAGTTCTTC	CASSFVRGTSGGYNEQFF
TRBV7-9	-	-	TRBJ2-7	TGTGCCAGCAGCTTACAGGGGTCTAGCTCCTACGAGCAGTACTTC	CASSLQGSSSYEQYF
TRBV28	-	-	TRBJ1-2	TGTGCCAGCAGTTTAGTCGCGGGGGAAGGCTACACCTTC	CASSLVAGEGYTF
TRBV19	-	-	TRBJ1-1	TGTGCCAGTAGTACCCCGGGGAGGGAGAACACTGAAGCTTTCTTT	CASSTPGRENTEAFF
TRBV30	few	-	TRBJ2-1	TGTGCCTGGAACGCCCTGAATGAGCAGTTCTTC	CAWNALNEQFF
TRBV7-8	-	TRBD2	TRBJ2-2	TGTGCCAGCAGCTTCGGGGGGTACACCGGGGAGCTGTTTTTT	CASSFGGYTGELFF
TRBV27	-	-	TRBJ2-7	TGTGCCAGCAGTCCCTCGCAGGGCGCGTTGCCCGAGCAGTACTTC	CASSPSQGALPEQYF
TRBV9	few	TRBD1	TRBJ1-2	TGTGCCAGCAGCGTAGGGGGGACAGAGAACTATGGCTACACCTTC	CASSVGGTENYGYTF
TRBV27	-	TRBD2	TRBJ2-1	TGTGCCAGCAGTTTGCAAAGCGGGAGCTCCTACAATGAGCAGTTCTTC	CASSLQSGSSYNEQFF
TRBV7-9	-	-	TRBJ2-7	TGTGCCAGCACCCCCTGGCAGGGGCCCTACGAGCAGTACTTC	CASTPWQGPYEQYF
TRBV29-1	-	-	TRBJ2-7	TGCAGCGTTGTTGGTAGCGGCTACGAGCAGTACTTC	CSVVGSGYEQYF
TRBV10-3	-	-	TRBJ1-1	TGTGCCATCAGTGATACGGAGGTATGGCGGGAAGCTTTCTTT	CAISDTEVWREAFF
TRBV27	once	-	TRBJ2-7	TGTGCCAGCAGCCCGAATACCTACGAGCAGTACTTC	CASSPNTYEQYF
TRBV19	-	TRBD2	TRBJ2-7	TGTGCGAGCACCCAGGGTAGCGGGAGCTACGAGCAGTACTTC	CASTQGSGSYEQYF
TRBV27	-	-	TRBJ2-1	TGTGCCAGCAGTTCCCTGGACTCCTACAATGAGCAGTTCTTC	CASSSLDSYNEQFF
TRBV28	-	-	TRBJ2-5	TGTGCCAGCAGTTTACAACTGGACCCTCCCCTGGGGCAAGAGACCCAGTACTTC	CASSLQLDPPLGQETQYF
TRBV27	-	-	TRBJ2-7	TGTGCCACCCGGGACTCCTTGAGCGCCGAGCAGTACTTC	CATRDSLSAEQYF
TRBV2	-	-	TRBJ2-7	TGTGCCAGCGGGGCGCGGGAGCAGTACTTC	CASGAREQYF
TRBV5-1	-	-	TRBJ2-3	TGCGCCAGCAGCTTGGGCCGCCGGGGGGATACGCAGTATTTT	CASSLGRRGDTQYF